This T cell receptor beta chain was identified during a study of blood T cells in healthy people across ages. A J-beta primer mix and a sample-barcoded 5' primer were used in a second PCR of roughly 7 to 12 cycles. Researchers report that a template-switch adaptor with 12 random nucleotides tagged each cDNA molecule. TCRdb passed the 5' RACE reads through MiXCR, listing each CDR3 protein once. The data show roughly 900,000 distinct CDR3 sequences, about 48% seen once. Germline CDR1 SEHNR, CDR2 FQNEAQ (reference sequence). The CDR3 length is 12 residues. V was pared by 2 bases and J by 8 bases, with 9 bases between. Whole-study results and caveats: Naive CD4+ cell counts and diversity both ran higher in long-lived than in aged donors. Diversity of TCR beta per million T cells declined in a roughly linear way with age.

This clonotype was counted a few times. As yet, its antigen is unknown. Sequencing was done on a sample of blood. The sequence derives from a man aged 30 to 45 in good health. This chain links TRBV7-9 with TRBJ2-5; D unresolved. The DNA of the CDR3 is TGTGCCAGCAGCTTATCTCCACAAACCCAGTACTTC. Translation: CASSLSPQTQYF.